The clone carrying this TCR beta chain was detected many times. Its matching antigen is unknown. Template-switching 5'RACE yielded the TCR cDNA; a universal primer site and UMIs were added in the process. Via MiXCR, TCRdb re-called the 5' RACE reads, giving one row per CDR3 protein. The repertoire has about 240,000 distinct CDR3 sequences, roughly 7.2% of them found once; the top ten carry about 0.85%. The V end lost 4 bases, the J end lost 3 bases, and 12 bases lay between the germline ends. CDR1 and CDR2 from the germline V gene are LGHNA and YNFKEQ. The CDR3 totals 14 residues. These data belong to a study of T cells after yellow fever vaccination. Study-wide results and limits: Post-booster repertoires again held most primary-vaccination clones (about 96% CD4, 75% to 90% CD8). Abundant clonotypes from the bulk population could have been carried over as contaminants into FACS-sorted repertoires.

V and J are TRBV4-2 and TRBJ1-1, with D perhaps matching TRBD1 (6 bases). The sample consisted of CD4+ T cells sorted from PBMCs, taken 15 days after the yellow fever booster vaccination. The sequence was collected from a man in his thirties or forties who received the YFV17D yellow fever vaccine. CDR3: CASSPGGVDTEAFF. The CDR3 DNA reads TGTGCCAGCAGCCCCGGGGGCGTAGACACTGAAGCTTTCTTT.